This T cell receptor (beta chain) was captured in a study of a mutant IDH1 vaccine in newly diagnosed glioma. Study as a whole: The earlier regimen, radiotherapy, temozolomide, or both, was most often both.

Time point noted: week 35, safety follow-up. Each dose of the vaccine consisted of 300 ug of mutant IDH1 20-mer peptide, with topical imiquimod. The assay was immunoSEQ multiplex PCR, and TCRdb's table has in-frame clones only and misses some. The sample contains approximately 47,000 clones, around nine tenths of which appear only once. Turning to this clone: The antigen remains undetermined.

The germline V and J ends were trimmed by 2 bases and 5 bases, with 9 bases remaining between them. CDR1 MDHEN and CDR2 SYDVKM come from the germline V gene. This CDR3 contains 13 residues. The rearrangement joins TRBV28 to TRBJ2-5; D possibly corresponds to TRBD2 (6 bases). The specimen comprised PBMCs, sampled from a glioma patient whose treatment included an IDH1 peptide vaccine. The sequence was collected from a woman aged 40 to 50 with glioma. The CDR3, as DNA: TGTGCCAGCAGTTTACGCGGGGACGAGACCCAGTACTTC. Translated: CASSLRGDETQYF.